The 9 T cell receptor beta chains in this list originate from one sample, sequenced in a study of T cell changes during pregnancy in multiple sclerosis. Here immunoSEQ multiplex PCR was the method, and the copy in TCRdb shows in-frame clones only, minus some. This table has about 59,000 clones, about 90% appearing once. The source was peripheral blood, collected in the first trimester of pregnancy. The receptors come from a female donor with multiple sclerosis, enrolled in a pregnancy study.

The chain carries TRBV11-2 and TRBJ2-3; tentative D call: TRBD2 (5 bases). Trimming took off 10 bases at V and 2 bases at J, with 13 bases between the two ends. Germline V lookup: CDR1 SGHAT, CDR2 FQNNGV. The CDR3 is made up of 13 amino acids. CDR3 sequence (DNA): TGTGCCACCCTTAGCGAAATCACAGATACGCAGTATTTT. Protein product: CATLSEITDTQYF.

The chain has TRBV23-1 and TRBJ1-1; 10 bases line up with TRBD1. TRBV23-1 is an open reading frame whose function is uncertain. This CDR3 contains 16 residues. The V segment lost 0 bases and the J segment 7 bases; nucleotides outside the gene matches: 8. CDR3 DNA sequence: TGCGCCAGCAGTCAATCGGCGGGACAGGGGTCCGGTGAAGCTTTCTTT. This gives the protein CASSQSAGQGSGEAFF.

V usage is TRBV6-6 and J usage is TRBJ2-3; D might be TRBD1 (5 bases). From germline, CDR1 is MNHNY and CDR2 SVGAGI (reference sequence). With 7 bases removed from V and 4 bases from J, the gap between germline ends came to 6 bases. This CDR3 is built from 11 residues. The CDR3 nucleotides read TGTGCCAGCACAGGGTCAGATACGCAGTATTTT. Its protein is CASTGSDTQYF.

Comment on this clone: Germline is not matched at one junction end, which may reflect a read error. The J gene is TRBJ2-2, the V gene TRBV7-7; the match to TRBD1 covers 10 bases. This CDR3 is built from 18 residues. CDR1 and CDR2 (germline): SSHAT, FNYEAQ (reference sequence). The CDR3 nucleotides are TGTGCTAGCAGCCCCCACGCCGGGACAGGGGCAGTCACCGGGGAGCTGTTTTTT. It translates to CASSPHAGTGAVTGELFF.

The chain joins TRBV2 to TRBJ2-4, with TRBD2 matching over 7 bases. The V segment lost 7 bases and the J segment 8 bases; nucleotides outside the gene matches: 8. Germline assignment: CDR1 SNHLY and CDR2 FYNNEI. The CDR3 has 13 residues. DNA of the CDR3: TGTGCCAGCAAGGGAGGGCCGGTAGACATTCAGTACTTC. Amino acid sequence: CASKGGPVDIQYF. The full variable domain, in which reference TRBV2 and TRBJ2-4 provide the parts outside the CDR3, is EPEVTQTPSHQVTQMGQEVILRCVPISNHLYFYWYRQILGQKVEFLVSFYNNEISEKSEIFDDQFSVERPDGSNFTLKIRSTKLEDSAMYFCASKGGPVDIQYFGAGTRLSVL.

The V gene is TRBV4-2, the J gene TRBJ2-1; 7 bases fit TRBD2. Germline-derived CDR1 and CDR2 are LGHNA and YNFKEQ. J gave up 0 bases and V 0 bases, and 2 bases lay outside the gene matches. This CDR3 contains 16 residues. CDR3 nucleotides: TGTGCCAGCAGCCAAGAACCGGGAGGCTCCTACAATGAGCAGTTCTTC. Its translation is CASSQEPGGSYNEQFF.

J is TRBJ1-1 and V is TRBV7-9; D might be TRBD1 (5 bases). V was cut by 5 bases and J by 3 bases, with 10 bases left in between. The CDR3 is 13 amino acids. CDR1 SEHNR and CDR2 FQNEAQ come from the germline V gene (reference sequence). The CDR3 is CASSPPGDTEAFF. CDR3 DNA: TGTGCCAGCAGCCCCCCGGGGGACACTGAAGCTTTCTTT. Full variable domain (remainder filled in from reference TRBV7-9 and TRBJ1-1): DTGVSQNPRHKITKRGQNVTFRCDPISEHNRLYWYRQTLGQGPEFLTYFQNEAQLEKSRLLSDRFSAERPKGSFSTLEIQRTEQGDSAMYLCASSPPGDTEAFFGQGTRLTVV.

The chain couples TRBV5-1 to TRBJ2-7, with D perhaps matching TRBD2 (6 bases). Germline CDR1 and CDR2: SGHRS and YFSETQ. Trimming took 4 bases from V and 0 from J, leaving 17 bases between them. The CDR3 is 16 amino acids. As DNA, the CDR3 is TGCGCCAGCAGCCCCAATAGCGGAGTGAGCTCCTACGAGCAGTACTTC. Residues: CASSPNSGVSSYEQYF.

This chain uses TRBV27 with TRBJ2-1; 7 bases are a match to TRBD1. Looked up from germline, CDR1 is MNHEY and CDR2 is SMNVEV (reference sequence). After removal of 4 bases from V and 2 bases from J, the junction contained 17 bases not matched to a gene. The CDR3 covers 19 residues. This CDR3 is CASSSKRMGQKDPYNEQFF. For the CDR3, the DNA is TGTGCCAGCAGTTCGAAACGAATGGGACAGAAAGATCCCTACAATGAGCAGTTCTTC.